These 7 T cell receptor beta chains came from one sample sequenced in a study of shared clonotypes between healthy human individuals. Naivety among CD8 cells was defined by CD45RO negativity and positive CCR7 selection, thereby excluding terminally differentiated effector memory CD45RA+ cells. The table came from immunoSEQ multiplex PCR; TCRdb's copy has only in-frame clones and leaves some out. The data contain approximately 840,000 clones, just over 95% of them singletons. Material for sequencing was naive CD8+ T cells sorted from blood. These receptor sequences come from a man younger than 45 in good health.

The rearrangement joins TRBV25-1 to TRBJ1-2; TRBD1 might be the D (5 bases). This CDR3 has 12 residues. V was trimmed by 8 bases and J by 8 bases, leaving 15 bases between them. Germline assignment: CDR1 MGHDK and CDR2 SYGVNS. The CDR3: CASGAGPAGYTF. DNA for the CDR3: TGTGCCAGCGGTGCGGGGCCCGCCGGCTACACCTTC.

The V call is TRBV7-6, the J call TRBJ2-7, with D perhaps TRBD1 (6 bases). Germline V lookup: CDR1 SGHVS, CDR2 FNYEAQ. V lost 5 bases and J lost 2, with 25 bases in between. CDR3 length: 18 residues. CDR3 region: CASSLEGVGQLGTYEQYF. As DNA, the CDR3 is TGTGCCAGCAGCCTAGAGGGGGTTGGACAGTTGGGAACCTACGAGCAGTACTTC. Complete variable domain (other parts from reference TRBV7-6 and TRBJ2-7): GAGVSQSPRYKVTKRGQDVALRCDPISGHVSLYWYRQALGQGPEFLTYFNYEAQQDKSGLPNDRFSAERPEGSISTLTIQRTEQRDSAMYRCASSLEGVGQLGTYEQYFGPGTRLTVT.

The chain employs TRBV27 and TRBJ1-1; D might be TRBD1 (5 bases). The CDR3 has 13 amino acids. V was pared by 5 bases and J by 5 bases, with 12 bases between. CDR1 and CDR2 from the germline V gene are MNHEY and SMNVEV (reference sequence). The CDR3 DNA reads TGTGCCAGCAGTCTTGACACAGGTACTGAAGCTTTCTTT. The encoded protein is CASSLDTGTEAFF.

The chain uses TRBV11-2 and TRBJ2-7; D remains unclear. The V end was cut by 7 bases, the J end by 2 bases, with 9 bases between. The length of the CDR3 is 12 residues. CDR1 SGHAT and CDR2 FQNNGV come from the germline V gene. CDR3 protein: CASNGVTYEQYF. The CDR3 nucleotides read TGTGCCAGCAATGGGGTCACCTACGAGCAGTACTTC. Using reference TRBV11-2 and TRBJ2-7 for the parts outside the CDR3, the full variable domain is EAGVAQSPRYKIIEKRQSVAFWCNPISGHATLYWYQQILGQGPKLLIQFQNNGVVDDSQLPKDRFSAERLKGVDSTLKIQPAKLEDSAVYLCASNGVTYEQYFGPGTRLTVT.

The V and J genes are TRBV9 and TRBJ2-1; D possibly corresponds to TRBD1 (6 bases). This CDR3 comprises 13 residues. Trimming removed 5 bases from V and 12 bases from J, with 18 bases in between. Germline-derived CDR1 and CDR2 are SGDLS and YYNGEE. For the CDR3, the DNA is TGTGCCAGCAGGGGGGCCGAGTCAGGAGGGCAGTTCTTC. This gives the protein CASRGAESGGQFF.

The CDR3, as DNA: TGTGCCAGCTGTCTATACTCGGGACACCTCTATGGCTACACCTTC. Translating gives CASCLYSGHLYGYTF. J is TRBJ1-2 and V is TRBV27, with D possibly being TRBD1 (6 bases). In germline, CDR1 is MNHEY, CDR2 SMNVEV (reference sequence). CDR3 length equals 15 residues. Trimming removed 8 bases from V and 4 bases from J, with 20 bases in between.

This clone has just one count. The chain uses TRBV10-2 and TRBJ2-1; 9 positions match TRBD2. Germline V gives CDR1 WSHSY, CDR2 SAAADI. The trim removed 3 bases at V and 2 bases at J, leaving 17 bases unmatched. The CDR3 is 20 residues long. Here the CDR3 DNA reads TGCGCCAGCAGTGATTCGTCGGTAGTAACCCTAGCGGGACCCTACAATGAGCAGTTCTTC. Translation gives CASSDSSVVTLAGPYNEQFF.